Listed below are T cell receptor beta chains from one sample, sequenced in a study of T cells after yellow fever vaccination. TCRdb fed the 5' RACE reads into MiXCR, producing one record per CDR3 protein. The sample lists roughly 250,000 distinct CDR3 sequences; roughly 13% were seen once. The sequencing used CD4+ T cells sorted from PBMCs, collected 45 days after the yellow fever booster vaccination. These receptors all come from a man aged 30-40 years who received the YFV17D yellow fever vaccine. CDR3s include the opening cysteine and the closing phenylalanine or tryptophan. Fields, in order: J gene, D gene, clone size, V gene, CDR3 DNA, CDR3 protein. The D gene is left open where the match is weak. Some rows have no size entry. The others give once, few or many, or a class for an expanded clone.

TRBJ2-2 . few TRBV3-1 TGTGCCAGCAGCCAAGAGGGTATTTGGAGTAGCAGCGATAGGGAGCTGTTTTTT CASSQEGIWSSSDRELFF
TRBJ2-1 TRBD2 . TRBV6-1 TGTGCCAGCACCCGCCCCGGGCGGGAGGACAATGAGCAGTTCTTC CASTRPGREDNEQFF
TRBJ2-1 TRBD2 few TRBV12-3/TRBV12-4 TGTGCCAGCAACCCAGGAGCGGGAGGAGCGAGTGAGCAGTTCTTC CASNPGAGGASEQFF
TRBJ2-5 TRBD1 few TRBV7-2 TGTGCCAGCAGCTTTAGACAGGGTGGGGAGACCCAGTACTTC CASSFRQGGETQYF
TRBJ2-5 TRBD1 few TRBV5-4 TGTGCCAGCAGCCCGCCGGGACAGCCCCAAGAGACCCAGTACTTC CASSPPGQPQETQYF
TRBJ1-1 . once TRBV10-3 TGTGCCATCAGTACACAGCGGGACACTGAAGCTTTCTTT CAISTQRDTEAFF
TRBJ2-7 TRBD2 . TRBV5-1 TGCGCCAGCAGCTCCGGGACTAGCCAGGCCGAGCAGTACTTC CASSSGTSQAEQYF
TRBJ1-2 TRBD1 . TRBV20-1 TGCAGTACCTGGGGACAGGGCGTAAGTGGCTACACCTTC CSTWGQGVSGYTF
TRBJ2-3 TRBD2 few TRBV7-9 TGTGCCAGCAGCTTAATACTAGCGGTCCTCACAGATACGCAGTATTTT CASSLILAVLTDTQYF
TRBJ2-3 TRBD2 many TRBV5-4 TGTGCCAGCAGCGGGGCGGGAGGGCTGTCGTCAGATACGCAGTATTTT CASSGAGGLSSDTQYF
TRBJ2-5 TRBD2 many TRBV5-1 TGCGCCAGCAGCGGACGACTAGCGGGCCAAGAGACCCAGTACTTC CASSGRLAGQETQYF
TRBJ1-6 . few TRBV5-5 TGTGCCAGCAGCTTGGTTCGGACCTTAAATTCACCCCTCCACTTT CASSLVRTLNSPLHF
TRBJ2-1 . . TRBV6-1 TGTGCCAGCAGCTTGTTGTTGGTACAGGGTGACAATGAGCAGTTCTTC CASSLLLVQGDNEQFF
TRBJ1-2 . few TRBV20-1 TGCAGTGCTAGGGACCTAAACTCTCTAGGCTACACCTTC CSARDLNSLGYTF
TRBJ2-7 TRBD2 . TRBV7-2 TGTGCCAGCAGCCTGAATTTGTTGCTAGCGGGTAAATACGAGCAGTACTTC CASSLNLLLAGKYEQYF
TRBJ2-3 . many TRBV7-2 TGTGCCAGCAGCTTAGTCATACCAGATACGCAGTATTTT CASSLVIPDTQYF
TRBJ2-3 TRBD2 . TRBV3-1 TGTGCCAGCAGCGTCGGAGGCGGGAGTACGCAGTATTTT CASSVGGGSTQYF